This TCR beta chain appears in the sequencing data of a study of T cell responses to AZD1222 COVID-19 vaccine. Findings and limits, study-wide: Spike-wide coverage was observed for vaccine-associated CD4 TCRs, with dominant responses at 160-218 and 743-854.

Notes on this clone: The antigen is unknown.

Profiling relied on immunoSEQ multiplex PCR, and the TCRdb table lists in-frame clones only, not all of them. The sample lists 150,000 to 200,000 clones, 80% to 95% occurring once. Trimming stripped 5 bases from V and 3 bases from J, with 10 bases between. CDR3 length: 14 residues. CDR1 is MDHEN, CDR2 SYDVKM, per germline. The sample in question was peripheral blood, obtained on day 0 of AZD1222 vaccination. This TCR came from an adult in good health. The J gene is TRBJ1-4, the V gene TRBV28, with a tentative D call TRBD1 (6 bases). CDR3 DNA: TGTGCCAGCAGTGTGACAGGCCCTAATGAAAAACTGTTTTTT. It codes for CASSVTGPNEKLFF.